This T cell receptor beta chain was found in a study of identical twins. Comments on this clonotype: Antigen specificity is unknown.

General study results and limits: Twins' surplus sharing was weaker for beta out-of-frame sequences.

TCRdb re-called the 5' RACE reads with MiXCR, one entry per CDR3 protein. The repertoire has fewer than 500,000 distinct CDR3 sequences, 20% to 25% of them found once; the top ten carry around 3%. In addition, the sample was reused for a study of T cells expressing NK-cell markers.

What was sequenced was CD4+ T cells sorted from blood. The receptor was isolated from a woman aged 18-35 years in good health.

The CDR3 DNA sequence: TGCAGTGCTAGCGAGACAGGGGTCTATAATTCACCCCTCCACTTT. Residues: CSASETGVYNSPLHF. J is TRBJ1-6 and V is TRBV20-1; 8 positions agree with TRBD1. The CDR3 consists of 15 residues. V lost 3 bases and J lost 3; bases outside the gene matches: 4. Germline CDR1 DFQATT, CDR2 SNEGSKA (reference sequence).